Below are 28 T cell receptor delta chains sequenced from a single sample in a study of γδ T cells in repeated Plasmodium falciparum infection (dated by TCRdb to the early 2020s). Library construction relied on multiplex PCR. The sequencer listed for this sample is Illumina MiSeq. TCRdb called clones anew from the public reads via CATT; matching DNA rows were later pooled. For this sample the table gives over 90,000 delta-chain clones, of which 0.75% to 1% were detected only once. The ten largest clonotypes hold roughly 9.9% of the sample. Vgamma9/Vdelta2+ and Vdelta2-negative gammadelta T cell populations were flow-sorted from peripheral blood mononuclear cells for bulk TCR repertoire analysis. Sequenced sample: gamma-delta T cells from blood. The receptor set was obtained from a pool of human donors (malaria-infected and uninfected, not separated).

As regards this clone: The protein recorded in TCRdb matches a much larger clone and deviates from this DNA's translation at residue 6, suggesting a read error; the protein here is obtained by translating the DNA. The chain is built from TRDV1 and TRDJ1; 11 bases align to TRDD3. The CDR3 runs to 26 residues. The ends lost 5 bases at V and 3 bases at J; junction bases unmatched: 38. Germline CDR1 is TSWWSYY and CDR2 is QGS. CDR3 bases: TGTGCTCTTGGGAAACAAGAACGGAAGGGTCCTACAGGGGGTAGGTACTGGGGGATATTTGCCGATAAACTCATCTTT. Translation: CALGKQERKGPTGGRYWGIFADKLIF.

This clone was found many times. A read error may be the cause here, since a much bigger clone is one base away. Other nucleotide sequences from this sample produce the same CDR3. This chain links TRAV29/DV5 with TRDJ1, with TRDD3 as a possible D gene (7 bases). V was cut by 0 bases and J by 5 bases, with 32 bases left in between. Germline lookup yields CDR1 NSMFDY and CDR2 ISSIKDK. The CDR3 covers 20 residues. CDR3 DNA: TGTGCAGCAAGCGCGTGTCCTACCCTTATGCTTAACTGGGGACGAGATAAACTCATCTTT. It specifies CAASACPTLMLNWGRDKLIF.

This clone was seen a few times. TCRdb records a much larger clone's protein for this DNA, with a difference at residue 9 that likely arises from a read error; the protein given is the translation of the DNA. The chain combines TRDV2 with TRDJ1; the D gene is possibly TRDD3 (5 bases). TCRdb is silent on the J gene; assignment here came from matching the DNA to germline. The V gene lost 3 bases and the J gene lost 4 bases, with 20 bases spanning the gap. The germline CDR1 and CDR2 sequences are GEAIGNYY and EKD. There are 16 residues in the CDR3. CDR3 sequence (DNA): TGTGCCTGTGACCTCCTCGCTGGGAGAAACCACGATAAACTCATCTTT. Its translation: CACDLLAGRNHDKLIF.

Comment on this clone: With only one base between it and a far larger clone, this is likely a read error. This specimen includes other DNA sequences encoding the same CDR3. The chain couples TRDV1 to TRDJ1, with D perhaps matching TRDD2 (5 bases). The J gene was missing in TCRdb and was found by matching the end of the DNA to germline. V shed 3 bases and J shed 0 bases, with 35 bases lying between them. Germline V gives CDR1 TSWWSYY, CDR2 QGS. This CDR3 is 23 amino acids long. CDR3 protein: CALGDPLSTAPTYVHQYTDKLIF. The CDR3 bases are TGTGCTCTTGGGGACCCCCTCTCTACGGCTCCAACCTACGTCCATCAGTACACCGATAAACTCATCTTT.

A remark on this clone: A single base is all that separates this from a far larger clone, so a read error is likely. This specimen includes other DNA sequences encoding the same CDR3. The chain recombines TRDV1 with TRDJ1, with TRDD3 as a possible D gene (5 bases). Germline CDR1 and CDR2: TSWWSYY and QGS. The CDR3 extends over 22 amino acids. CDR3 region: CALGQSLLLRSHLYWKTDKLIF. CDR3 nucleotides: TGTGCTCTTGGGCAAAGCTTACTACTCAGGAGCCACCTATACTGGAAAACCGATAAGCTCATCTTT.

This clone turned up a few times. TCRdb shows a much larger clone's protein in place of this DNA's translation, and the two differ at residue 14, likely through a read error; the protein shown is translated from the DNA. This chain connects TRDV2 to TRDJ1, with 12 bases fitting TRDD3. No J gene was available from TCRdb, and it was assigned here by a germline match of the DNA. CDR3 length: 18 residues. CDR1 and CDR2 from the germline V gene are GEAIGNYY and EKD. CDR3 DNA sequence: TGTGCCTGTGACCCTATCTCTACTGGGGGATACCCGACCGGTAAACTCATCTTT. This translates into CACDPISTGGYPTGKLIF.

In its sample, this clone was seen a few times. The protein held in TCRdb is that of a much larger clone and does not match this DNA's translation at residue 15, likely because of a read error; the protein shown is translated from the DNA. The rearrangement links TRDV1 to TRDJ1; D is perhaps TRDD2 or TRDD3 (6 bases each). Matching the DNA to germline supplied the J gene, which TCRdb does not give. In germline, CDR1 is TSWWSYY, CDR2 QGS. The CDR3 totals 19 residues. CDR3 loop: CALGEWSYDVSTGTGKLIF. DNA of the CDR3: TGTGCTCTTGGGGAATGGTCCTACGATGTGAGTACTGGGACCGGTAAACTCATCTTT.

This clone was recorded many times. The protein in TCRdb stems from a much larger clone and differs at residue 14 from this DNA's translation, likely a read error; here the protein is translated from the DNA. This chain's CDR3 is CALGDPLSTAPTYAHQYTDKLIF. CDR3 in DNA: TGTGCTCTTGGGGACCCCCTCTCTACGGCCCCAACCTACGCCCATCAGTACACCGATAAACTCATCTTT. This sequence joins TRDV1 and TRDJ1; a weak D match, TRDD2 (5 bases). Germline CDR1 and CDR2: TSWWSYY and QGS. The CDR3 is 23 residues long. The V end was cut by 3 bases, the J end by 0 bases, with 35 bases between.

This clone came up a few times. This likely reflects a read error, since a far larger clone is one base away. For the V gene the call is TRDV1; the J gene has no call; the table assigns TRDD3, which was not confirmed against the DNA. Germline-derived CDR1 and CDR2 are TSWWSYY and QGS. The CDR3 has 17 residues. The DNA of the CDR3 is TGTGCTCTTGGAATGAGGGGGATACGCCGCGTGTTCGATAAGCTCATCTTT. It yields the protein CALGMRGIRRVFDKLIF.

At least ten counts were recorded for this clone. With only one base between it and a far larger clone, this is likely a read error. The same CDR3 is also encoded by other DNA sequences in this sample. The V gene is TRDV2, the J gene TRDJ1; TRDD3 agrees at 10 bases. No J segment appears in TCRdb, so it was assigned here by matching the sequence to germline. Trimming cost V 5 bases and J 1 base; bases outside gene matches: 30. The germline CDR1 and CDR2 sequences are GEAIGNYY and EKD. The CDR3 is 23 amino acids. CDR3 in amino acids: CACGKHFLMRGIRSRGCTDKLIF. In nucleotides, the CDR3 is TGTGCCTGTGGCAAGCACTTCCTAATGAGGGGGATACGCTCCCGGGGTTGCACCGATAAACTCATCTTT.

This clone was seen a few times. The amino acid sequence in TCRdb belongs to a much larger clone and departs from this DNA's translation at residue 5, likely a sequencing read error; the sequence shown is translated from the DNA. V and J are TRDV1 and TRDJ1; D possibly corresponds to TRDD3 (6 bases). Germline V gene lookup returns CDR1 TSWWSYY and CDR2 QGS. The ends were cut back, 4 bases at V and 0 bases at J, with 27 bases in the middle. The CDR3 totals 20 residues. CDR3 DNA: TGTGCTCTTGGGGGACAAGTCGGTTGGGGGTCATACTCATACACCGATAAACTCATCTTT. Translated, it gives CALGGQVGWGSYSYTDKLIF.

This clone has a count of ten or more. The amino acid sequence in TCRdb belongs to a much larger clone and departs from this DNA's translation at residue 8, likely a sequencing read error; the sequence shown is translated from the DNA. The J gene is TRDJ1, the V gene TRDV2, with 10 nucleotides matching TRDD3. The germline CDR1 and CDR2 sequences are GEAIGNYY and EKD. The CDR3 runs 20 residues. The J segment lost 0 bases and the V segment lost 0 bases, leaving 15 bases of the junction unmatched. This CDR3 reads CACDTLVPGDTRKDTDKLIF. DNA of the CDR3: TGTGCCTGTGACACCCTGGTACCGGGGGATACGCGGAAGGACACCGATAAACTCATCTTT.

In the case of this clone: TCRdb lists the protein of a much larger clone for this DNA, which differs at residue 7, so this is likely a read error; the protein given here is translated from the DNA itself. CDR3 amino acids: CACDPVSPSSFHGETSWDTRQMFF. The CDR3 nucleotides read TGTGCCTGTGACCCGGTCAGTCCTTCATCTTTTCATGGGGAGACCTCCTGGGACACCCGACAGATGTTTTTC. V is TRDV2 and J is TRDJ3; D could derive from TRDD2 or TRDD3 (5 bases each). In the absence of a J gene in TCRdb, the DNA was matched to germline to assign it here. The CDR3 has 24 amino acids. Per the germline V gene, CDR1 is GEAIGNYY and CDR2 is EKD. V was cut by 3 bases and J by 0 bases, with 32 bases left in between.

This clone was recorded many times. For this DNA, TCRdb reports the protein of a much larger clone, which diverges at residue 14, most likely from a read error; the protein presented here is translated directly from the DNA. The rearrangement links TRDV2 to TRDJ1; 7 nucleotides agree with TRDD3. The CDR3 totals 15 residues. In germline, CDR1 is GEAIGNYY, CDR2 EKD. The DNA of the CDR3 is TGTGCCTGTGACACAGTGGGGATAAGTACCGATAAACTCACCTTT. Protein product: CACDTVGISTDKLTF.

The DNA of the CDR3 is TGTGCCTGTGACACGGTAATTGTATATGCTGGGGGATACAAGGGGGCCGATAAACTCATCTTT. Encoded protein: CACDTVIVYAGGYKGADKLIF. The chain employs TRDV2 and TRDJ1; 11 bases line up with TRDD3. V shed 1 base and J 3 bases; nucleotides not matched to a gene: 21. Germline lookup yields CDR1 GEAIGNYY and CDR2 EKD. The CDR3 covers 21 residues.

This clone was seen at least ten times. The chain carries TRDV1 and TRDJ1, with 9 bases lining up with TRDD3. The length of the CDR3 is 22 residues. V was clipped by 3 bases and J by 7 bases; unmatched bases: 30. Germline V gene sequence: CDR1 TSWWSYY, CDR2 QGS. The CDR3 region has the DNA TGTGCTCTTGGGGACCCGCCCGGGACTCTACGGCAACTTAGGTGGGGGATATTTAAACTCATCTTT. Residues: CALGDPPGTLRQLRWGIFKLIF.

On this clone: The protein TCRdb lists belongs to a much larger clone and differs from this DNA's translation at residue 16, which points to a read error; the protein shown is made from the DNA. The chain is built from TRDV1 and TRDJ1; maybe TRDD3 (5 bases). Here the J gene came from matching the DNA to germline, since TCRdb omits it. Germline V gives CDR1 TSWWSYY, CDR2 QGS. CDR3 length equals 19 residues. This CDR3 is CALALPPLYGTERIDELIF. The CDR3, as DNA: TGTGCTCTTGCCCTCCCACCCTTATACGGGACTGAGCGTATCGATGAACTCATCTTT.

This clone was observed a few times. One base separates it from a far larger clone, so it is likely a read error. Within the sample, other DNA sequences also encode this same CDR3. The chain couples TRDV1 to TRDJ1, with TRDD3 matching over 8 bases. No J segment appears in TCRdb, so it was assigned here by matching the sequence to germline. CDR3 length: 22 residues. CDR1 TSWWSYY and CDR2 QGS come from the germline V gene. The CDR3 protein is CALGVNPPSDDQCGIRTDKLIF. The CDR3 coding sequence is TGTGCCCTTGGTGTAAACCCGCCTTCCGACGACCAATGTGGGATACGCACCGATAAACTCATCTTT.

At least ten counts were recorded for this clone. TCRdb assigns this DNA the protein of a much larger clone, which departs from its translation at residue 7; this likely reflects a read error, and the protein shown comes from translating the DNA. The V call is TRDV2, the J call TRDJ1; TRDD3 is a possible D gene (5 bases). With 0 bases removed from V and 5 bases from J, the gap between germline ends came to 18 bases. CDR3 length equals 16 residues. The germline gives CDR1 GEAIGNYY, CDR2 EKD. CDR3 region: CACDTVGGGRADKLIF. CDR3 in DNA: TGTGCCTGTGACACCGTCGGCGGGGGTAGGGCGGATAAACTCATCTTT.

This clone was observed a handful of times. The translation of this DNA and the TCRdb protein of a much larger clone differ at residue 11, probably owing to a read error; the protein shown here is translated from the DNA. The rearrangement links TRAV36/DV7 to TRDJ1; 11 bases agree with TRDD3. With 2 bases clipped from V and 0 bases from J, the junction kept 27 bases outside the gene matches. CDR1 and CDR2 (germline): VTNFRS, LTSSGIE (reference sequence). The CDR3 runs to 23 residues. CDR3 region: CAVEGFARRNFWGILRYTDKLIF. The CDR3 DNA reads as TGTGCTGTGGAAGGGTTTGCGCGACGAAACTTCTGGGGGATACTTAGGTACACCGATAAACTCATCTTT.

This clone was seen more than once but under ten times. The protein in TCRdb stems from a much larger clone and differs at residue 6 from this DNA's translation, likely a read error; here the protein is translated from the DNA. This chain uses TRDV1 with TRDJ1; possible D gene TRDD3, 6 bases. No J segment appears in TCRdb, so it was assigned here by matching the sequence to germline. Germline CDR1 is TSWWSYY and CDR2 is QGS. CDR3 length equals 24 residues. Trimming cost V 1 base and J 0 bases, with 36 bases left between them. CDR3 protein: CALGEHSHVRGGLGQFPYTDKLIF. CDR3 bases: TGTGCTCTTGGGGAACACTCCCACGTCAGGGGTGGGCTGGGGCAATTTCCCTACACCGATAAACTCATCTTT.

This clone was picked up many times. The same CDR3 is also encoded by other DNA sequences in this sample. This chain joins TRDV2 and TRDJ1; the match to TRDD3 covers 12 bases. Germline V gives CDR1 GEAIGNYY, CDR2 EKD. CDR3 length: 19 residues. After removal of 1 base from V and 3 bases from J, the junction contained 14 bases not matched to a gene. The CDR3 DNA follows: TGTGCCTGTGACACGATCCCGGTACTGGGGGATACTGGGTCCGATAAACTCATCTTT. This codes for CACDTIPVLGDTGSDKLIF.

Remarks on this clone: The protein recorded in TCRdb matches a much larger clone and deviates from this DNA's translation at residue 16, suggesting a read error; the protein here is obtained by translating the DNA. The V call is TRDV1, the J call TRDJ1; a weak D match, TRDD3 (7 bases). The J gene, absent from TCRdb, was called here by matching the DNA to germline. Germline V gene lookup returns CDR1 TSWWSYY and CDR2 QGS. The CDR3 is 25 residues long. The V gene lost 1 base and the J gene lost 1 base, with 40 bases spanning the gap. The chain's CDR3 is CALGEQGNPTNKVWGVRWPTDKLIF. CDR3 nucleotide sequence: TGTGCTCTTGGGGAACAGGGCAATCCTACGAACAAAGTCTGGGGGGTACGATGGCCCACCGATAAACTCATCTTT.

A remark on this clone: The TCRdb protein, from a much larger clone, departs from this DNA's translation at residue 22, likely by read error; the protein shown derives from the DNA. The rearrangement uses TRDV1 and TRDJ3; TRDD3 matches 12 bases. The germline CDR1 and CDR2 sequences are TSWWSYY and QGS. This CDR3 is built from 24 residues. The CDR3 reads CALGERPYLPTGGYFSWDTRQTFF. CDR3 DNA sequence: TGTGCTCTTGGGGAAAGGCCCTACCTTCCAACTGGGGGATACTTCTCCTGGGACACCCGACAGACGTTTTTC.

This clone came up many times. V gene TRDV1 combines with J gene TRDJ1; D not certain. No J gene was available from TCRdb, and it was assigned here by a germline match of the DNA. The CDR3 totals 12 residues. The ends were cut back, 0 bases at V and 4 bases at J, with 3 bases in the middle. The germline gives CDR1 TSWWSYY, CDR2 QGS. The CDR3 protein is CALGELIDKLIF. As DNA, the CDR3 is TGTGCTCTTGGGGAACTTATCGATAAACTCATCTTT.

This clone has only a few counts. TCRdb attributes to this sequence the protein of a much larger clone, which differs from the DNA translation at residue 10; a read error is likely, and the protein displayed is translated from the DNA. The chain links TRDV1 to TRDJ1, with D maybe TRDD2 (5 bases). No J gene is reported in TCRdb; it was inferred here by comparing the DNA with germline. CDR1 and CDR2 (germline): TSWWSYY, QGS. The CDR3 consists of 16 residues. Trimming stripped 6 bases from V and 1 base from J, with 18 bases between. CDR3 sequence (DNA): TGTGCTCTTGGAGAGCCTTTTCCTCCTTGCACCGATAAACTCATCTTT. The encoded protein is CALGEPFPPCTDKLIF.

On this clone: The protein given by TCRdb reflects a much larger clone and differs at residue 14 from this DNA's translation, likely from a read error; the protein shown is the DNA's translation. V and J are TRDV1 and TRDJ1; 10 bases map to TRDD3. The CDR3 spans 19 residues. Germline lookup yields CDR1 TSWWSYY and CDR2 QGS. The V segment lost 1 base and the J segment 3 bases; nucleotides outside the gene matches: 14. The chain's CDR3 is CALGERLRGIRGYADKLIF. CDR3 sequence (DNA): TGTGCTCTTGGGGAACGCCTTCGGGGGATACGGGGATACGCCGATAAACTCATCTTT.

This clone was seen ten or more times. The protein in TCRdb stems from a much larger clone and differs at residue 11 from this DNA's translation, likely a read error; here the protein is translated from the DNA. The genes are TRDV2 and TRDJ1, with D perhaps given as TRDD2 or TRDD3 (5 bases each). From germline, CDR1 is GEAIGNYY and CDR2 EKD. Trimming stripped 2 bases from V and 9 bases from J, with 27 bases between. The CDR3 sequence is 17 residues long. The chain's CDR3 is CACDNSLSYPGGGELIF. The CDR3 DNA sequence: TGTGCCTGTGACAATTCCTTGTCTTACCCCGGGGGTGGTGAACTCATCTTT.